The entry below gives a single TCR beta chain sequence along with its context. The sample is drawn from a study of cytomegalovirus exposure and HLA in healthy donors. The PCR contained 60 Vbeta and 13 Jbeta primers. Repertoires were generated with immunoSEQ multiplex PCR, while TCRdb's copy carries only in-frame clones and drops some. The table records 200,000 to 250,000 clones, around four fifths of them present only once. Looked up from germline, CDR1 is SGHRS and CDR2 is YFSETQ. CDR3 length: 15 amino acids. Trimming stripped 4 bases from V and 7 bases from J, with 17 bases between. This rearrangement joins TRBV5-1 to TRBJ2-2; tentatively, D is TRBD1 (6 bases). The receptor's source is a man between 45 and 60 years old in good health and CMV-seronegative. Sample: PBMCs. The CDR3 nucleotides are TGCGCCAGCAGCCTGATGGCCAGGGGTGACGGGGAGCTGTTTTTT. Translating it yields CASSLMARGDGELFF.